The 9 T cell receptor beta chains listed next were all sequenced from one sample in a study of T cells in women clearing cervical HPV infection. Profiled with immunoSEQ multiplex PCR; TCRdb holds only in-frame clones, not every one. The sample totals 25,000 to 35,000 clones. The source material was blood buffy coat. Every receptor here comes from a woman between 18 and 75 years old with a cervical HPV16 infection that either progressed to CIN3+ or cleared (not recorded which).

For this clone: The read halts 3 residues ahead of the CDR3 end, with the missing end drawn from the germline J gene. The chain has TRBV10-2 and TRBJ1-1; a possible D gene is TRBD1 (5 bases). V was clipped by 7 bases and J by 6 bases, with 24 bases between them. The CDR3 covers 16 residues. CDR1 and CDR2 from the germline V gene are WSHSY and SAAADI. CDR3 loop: CASTGFLGGKVPEAFF. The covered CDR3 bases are TGCGCCAGCACCGGATTCCTGGGGGGGAAGGTTCCTGAA.

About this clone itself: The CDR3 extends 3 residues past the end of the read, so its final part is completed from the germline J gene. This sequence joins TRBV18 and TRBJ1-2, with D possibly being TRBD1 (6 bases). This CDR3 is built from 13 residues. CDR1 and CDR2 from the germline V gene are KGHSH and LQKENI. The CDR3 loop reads CASSPRQGRDYTF. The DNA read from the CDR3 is TGTGCCAGCTCACCGAGGCAGGGGAGGGAC.

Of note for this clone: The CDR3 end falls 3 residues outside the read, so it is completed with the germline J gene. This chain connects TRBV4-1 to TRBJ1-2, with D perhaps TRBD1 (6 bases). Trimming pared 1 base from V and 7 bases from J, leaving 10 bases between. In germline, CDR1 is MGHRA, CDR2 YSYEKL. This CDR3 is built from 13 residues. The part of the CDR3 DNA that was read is TGCGCCAGCAGCCAAGGGACAGTTCGTGGC. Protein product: CASSQGTVRG. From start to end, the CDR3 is CASSQGTVRGYTF.

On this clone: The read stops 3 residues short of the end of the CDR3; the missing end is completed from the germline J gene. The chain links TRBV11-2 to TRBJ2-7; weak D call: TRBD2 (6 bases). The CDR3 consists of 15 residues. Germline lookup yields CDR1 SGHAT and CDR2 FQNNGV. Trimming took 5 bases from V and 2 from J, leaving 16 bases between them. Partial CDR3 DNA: TGTGCCAGCAGCGTCACCGGGACTGGAGCCTACGAG. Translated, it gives CASSVTGTGAYE. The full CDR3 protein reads CASSVTGTGAYEQYF.

The part of the CDR3 DNA that was read is TGTGCCAGCAGCCAAAGGGGACAGGGAGAGCTCAACGGC. Encoded protein: CASSQRGQGELNG. The whole CDR3 protein is CASSQRGQGELNGYTF. V usage is TRBV3-1 (or the pseudogene TRBV3-2) and J usage is TRBJ1-2; the match to TRBD1 covers 9 bases. The read falls 3 residues short of the CDR3 end, and the missing part is taken from the germline J gene. CDR1 LGHDT and CDR2 YNNKEL come from the germline V gene (reference sequence). The CDR3 runs 16 residues.

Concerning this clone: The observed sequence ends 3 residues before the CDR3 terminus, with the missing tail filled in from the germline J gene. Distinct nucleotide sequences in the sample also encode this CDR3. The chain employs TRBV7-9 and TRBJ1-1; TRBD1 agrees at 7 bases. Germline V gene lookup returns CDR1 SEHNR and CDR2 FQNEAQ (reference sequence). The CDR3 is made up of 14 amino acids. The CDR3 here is CASSLVKGATEAFF. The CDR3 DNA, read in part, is TGTGCCAGCAGCTTGGTTAAGGGGGCGACCGAA.

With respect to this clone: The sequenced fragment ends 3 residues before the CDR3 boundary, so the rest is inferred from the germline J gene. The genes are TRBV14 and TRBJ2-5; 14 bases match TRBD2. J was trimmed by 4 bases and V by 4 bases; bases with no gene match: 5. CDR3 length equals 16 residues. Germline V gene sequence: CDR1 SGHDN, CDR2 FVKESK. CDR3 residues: CASSLPGLAGVETQYF. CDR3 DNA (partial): TGTGCCAGCAGCCTACCGGGACTAGCGGGAGTAGAGACC.

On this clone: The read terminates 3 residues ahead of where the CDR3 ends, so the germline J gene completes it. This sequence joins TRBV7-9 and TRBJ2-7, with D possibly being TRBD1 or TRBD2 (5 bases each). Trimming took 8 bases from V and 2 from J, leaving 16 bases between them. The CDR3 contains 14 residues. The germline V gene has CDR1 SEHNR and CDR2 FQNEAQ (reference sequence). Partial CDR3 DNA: TGTGCCAGCGGGGAGACAGATCCTACCTACGAG. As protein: CASGETDPTYE. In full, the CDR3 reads CASGETDPTYEQYF.

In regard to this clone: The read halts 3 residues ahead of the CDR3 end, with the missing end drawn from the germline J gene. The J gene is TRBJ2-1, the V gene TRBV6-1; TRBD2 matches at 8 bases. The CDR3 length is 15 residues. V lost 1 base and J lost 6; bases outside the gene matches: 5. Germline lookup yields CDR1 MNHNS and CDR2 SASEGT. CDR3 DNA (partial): TGTGCCAGCAGTGAAGAGGTAGCGGGATTCAATGAG. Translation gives CASSEEVAGFNE. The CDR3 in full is CASSEEVAGFNEQFF.